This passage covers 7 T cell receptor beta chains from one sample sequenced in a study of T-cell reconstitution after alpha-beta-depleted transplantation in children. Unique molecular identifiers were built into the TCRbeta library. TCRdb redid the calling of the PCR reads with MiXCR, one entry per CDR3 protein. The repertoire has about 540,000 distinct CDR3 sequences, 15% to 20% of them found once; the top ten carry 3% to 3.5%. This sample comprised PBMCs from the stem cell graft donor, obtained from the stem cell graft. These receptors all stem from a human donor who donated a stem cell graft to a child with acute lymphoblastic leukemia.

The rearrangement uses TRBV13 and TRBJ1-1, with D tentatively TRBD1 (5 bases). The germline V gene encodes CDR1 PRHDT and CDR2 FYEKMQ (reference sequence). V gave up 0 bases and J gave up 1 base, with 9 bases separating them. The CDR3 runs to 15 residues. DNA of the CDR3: TGTGCCAGCAGCTTAGGCGGGGGGTGGAACACTGAAGCTTTCTTT. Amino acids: CASSLGGGWNTEAFF.

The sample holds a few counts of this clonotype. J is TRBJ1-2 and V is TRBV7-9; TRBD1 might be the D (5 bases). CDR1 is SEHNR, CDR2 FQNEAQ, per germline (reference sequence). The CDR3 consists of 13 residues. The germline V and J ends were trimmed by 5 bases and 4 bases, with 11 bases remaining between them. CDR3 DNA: TGTGCCAGCAGCCAAGGGGTGCCCTATGGCTACACCTTC. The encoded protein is CASSQGVPYGYTF.

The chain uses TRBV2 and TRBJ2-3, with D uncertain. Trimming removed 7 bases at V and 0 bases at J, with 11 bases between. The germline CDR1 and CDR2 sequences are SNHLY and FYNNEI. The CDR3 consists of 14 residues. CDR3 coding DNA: TGTGCCAGCAATAGGGCCACCAGCACAGATACGCAGTATTTT. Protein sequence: CASNRATSTDTQYF.

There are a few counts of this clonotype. CDR3 sequence: CASSLVLAGSDTQYF. CDR3 coding DNA: TGTGCCAGCAGCTTAGTCCTAGCGGGATCAGATACGCAGTATTTT. This rearrangement joins TRBV7-9 to TRBJ2-3; 9 nucleotides match TRBD2. Trimming cost V 1 base and J 4 bases; bases outside gene matches: 3. The CDR3 length is 15 residues. Germline assignment: CDR1 SEHNR and CDR2 FQNEAQ (reference sequence).

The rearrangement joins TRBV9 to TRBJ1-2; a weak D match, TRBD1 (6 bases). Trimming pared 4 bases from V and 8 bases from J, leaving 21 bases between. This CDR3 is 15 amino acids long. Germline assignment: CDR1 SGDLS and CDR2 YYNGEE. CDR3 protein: CASSLRTAREGGYTF. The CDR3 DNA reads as TGTGCCAGCAGCCTCCGGACAGCCCGAGAAGGGGGCTACACCTTC.

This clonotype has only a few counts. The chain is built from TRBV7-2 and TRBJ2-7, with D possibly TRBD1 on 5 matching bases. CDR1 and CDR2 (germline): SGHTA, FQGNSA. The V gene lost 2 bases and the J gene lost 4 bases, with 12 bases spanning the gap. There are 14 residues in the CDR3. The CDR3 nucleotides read TGTGCCAGCAGCTTACGTCCAGGGCCTTACGAGCAGTACTTC. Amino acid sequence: CASSLRPGPYEQYF.

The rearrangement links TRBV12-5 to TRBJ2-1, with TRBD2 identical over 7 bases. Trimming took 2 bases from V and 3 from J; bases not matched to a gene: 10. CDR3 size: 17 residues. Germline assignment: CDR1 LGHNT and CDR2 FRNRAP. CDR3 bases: TGTGCTAGTGGTTTGTTCGGGCCTAGCGGAGGCTACAATGAGCAGTTCTTC. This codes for CASGLFGPSGGYNEQFF.